This T cell receptor beta chain is from a study of blood T cell repertoires in COVID-19 (dated by TCRdb to about 2020). Turning to the overall study: Samples covering the acute and convalescent phases of COVID-19 were provided by collaborators in the United States, Italy and Spain. The samples were drawn from the first 160 participants of the ongoing ImmuneRACE study and from 950 to 1,500 subjects provided by 6 global collaborators. The prospective study material was composed of cDNA or gDNA derived from T cells, B-cell-depleted T cells, or PBMCs. A freely available public database, intended as a resource for researchers studying the immune response to SARS-CoV-2, is where the repertoires were released. Sample metadata almost always included a de-identified subject ID, COVID-19 status, age in years and sex. The dataset comprised deeply sampled blood TCRbeta repertoires from subjects exposed to, actively infected with, or recovered from COVID-19. Where available, HLA class I and class II types were taken from metadata supplied by the sample provider and were not determined by assay-based typing. What the work shows at the level of the full study, not this receptor alone: The amount of clinical and demographic metadata varied by source and participant and was provided uncurated.

The cysteine opens and the phenylalanine closes a CDR3 of 16 amino acids. The entry retains the CDR3 DNA only, 48 bases that are in frame from base 1. This clone was picked up one time. The clone's antigen remains unknown. Base-call qualities are not available, and no considerably larger clone is one nucleotide away. TCRbeta CDR3 regions were amplified from genomic DNA by means of the immunoSEQ Assay, a bias-controlled multiplex PCR. The authors' analysis ran thus. The number of nucleated cells in each sample was estimated by amplification of reference gene primers within the assay. To quantify the absolute abundance of each unique TCRbeta CDR3 rearrangement, sequence reads were collapsed and filtered. For each sample, productive Simpson clonality was calculated as the square root of Simpson's diversity index over productive rearrangements. TCRdb took this table from immuneACCESS and kept in-frame rearrangements with V and J called. Such tables lack part of the clones; where checked against another copy, unresolved V genes explain under half of the gap, and the rest is unexplained. That table gives V, J and clone size, and the DNA gave D and trimming. For this sample there are over 120,000 clones; approximately 87% appear just once. The ten top clones hold 11% of the sample.

Enrolling through a virtual design, the prospective study's participants ranged in age from roughly 18 to 89 years and lived across some 22 United States geographic areas. In the prospective study, participants were assigned to cohorts based on the clinical history participants reported in a screening survey and a study questionnaire. ImmuneRACE Cohort 3 recovered participants were defined by two consecutive negative NP/OP PCR tests, healthcare professional clearance, or symptom resolution. Each participant in the prospective study had whole blood, serum and a nasopharyngeal or oropharyngeal swab collected by mobile phlebotomists. Additional blood draws and questionnaires over an approximately 2-month period could optionally be provided by prospective study participants. Blood samples from the prospective study were shipped frozen or at room temperature prior to DNA extraction.

The TCR was taken from a man in his 60s who had recovered from COVID-19. What was sequenced was PBMCs or T cells enriched from blood (not recorded which). The chain was built from TRBV21-1 and TRBJ1-1; no DNA check was done on the table's D call, TRBD1. TRBV21-1 is deemed a pseudogene. CDR3 region: CASTTHRGGVNTEAFF. Read as DNA, the sequence is TGTGCCAGCACCACCCACAGGGGGGGGGTGAACACTGAAGCTTTCTTT.